A selection of T cell receptor beta chains follows, all from one sample in a study of shared clonotypes between healthy human individuals. Libraries were prepared by immunoSEQ multiplex PCR; TCRdb keeps only in-frame clonotypes and omits some of them. The sample yields 1.5 million to 2.5 million clones, approximately 94% seen once. The material sequenced was naive CD8+ T cells sorted from blood. The receptors were gathered from a man between 18 and 29 years old in good health. CDR3s include the opening cysteine and the closing phenylalanine or tryptophan. Each record gives: V gene, CDR3 protein.

V: TRBV6-1
CDR3: CASRVLLSTDTQYF

V: TRBV4-1
CDR3: CASSLERGANSYEQYF

V: TRBV2
CDR3: CASSETAGEREEQYF

V: TRBV5-6
CDR3: CASSPWGGANEKLFF

V: TRBV2
CDR3: CASSGLAEETQYF

V: TRBV5-6
CDR3: CASSLDDTPFSDTQYF

V: TRBV28
CDR3: CASRQTGGSYEQYF

V: TRBV10-1
CDR3: CAITLLLGQGLSSYEQYF

V: TRBV7-9
CDR3: CASSHANRGAEQYF

V: TRBV2
CDR3: CASSEAWLALSYEQYF

V: TRBV13
CDR3: CASSLGGPMSAFF

V: TRBV11-1
CDR3: CASSSAGTPDGYTF

V: TRBV10-1
CDR3: CASSESIYRGGEQYF

V: TRBV7-2
CDR3: CASSSSALGLNTGELFF

V: TRBV11-2
CDR3: CASSWDFKLAYEQYF